Listed here are 13 T cell receptor beta chains from one sample, sequenced in a study of technical replicates of blood from several donors. The repertoire was sequenced with immunoSEQ multiplex PCR; TCRdb's copy has only in-frame clones and lacks some. The sample lists fewer than 85,000 clones; 90% to 98% were seen once. Sequenced sample: T cells isolated from PBMCs. The receptors stem from a human donor in good health.

The gene calls are TRBV19 and TRBJ2-5, with D possibly being TRBD2 (5 bases). This CDR3 spans 14 amino acids. Germline-derived CDR1 and CDR2 are LNHDA and SQIVND (reference sequence). V lost 3 bases, J lost 4 bases, and 12 bases lay in between. CDR3 coding DNA: TGTGCCAGTAGTATGGTCCGGGATAGAGAGACCCAGTACTTC. Amino acid sequence: CASSMVRDRETQYF. The full variable domain, with the rest looked up from reference TRBV19 and TRBJ2-5, is DGGITQSPKYLFRKEGQNVTLSCEQNLNHDAMYWYRQDPGQGLRLIYYSQIVNDFQKGDIAEGYSVSREKKESFPLTVTSAQKNPTAFYLCASSMVRDRETQYFGPGTRLLVL.

This chain connects TRBV9 to TRBJ1-1; unclear D gene. The CDR3 length is 14 residues. In germline, CDR1 is SGDLS, CDR2 YYNGEE. The ends were cut back, 4 bases at V and 2 bases at J, with 12 bases in the middle. The CDR3 is CASSPRERNTEAFF. The CDR3 DNA sequence: TGTGCCAGCAGCCCCCGGGAGAGAAACACTGAAGCTTTCTTT.

V usage is TRBV13 and J usage is TRBJ2-7; D is ambiguous. Per germline, CDR1 PRHDT and CDR2 FYEKMQ (reference sequence). The CDR3 length is 15 residues. V was shortened by 0 bases and J by 3 bases, with 12 bases between the two germline ends. The CDR3 reads CASSLGQYGNYEQYF. The DNA for the CDR3 is TGTGCCAGCAGCTTAGGACAGTATGGAAACTACGAGCAGTACTTC. The variable domain in full, with the rest retrieved from reference TRBV13 and TRBJ2-7, is AAGVIQSPRHLIKEKRETATLKCYPIPRHDTVYWYQQGPGQDPQFLISFYEKMQSDKGSIPDRFSAQQFSDYHSELNMSSLELGDSALYFCASSLGQYGNYEQYFGPGTRLTVT.

The genes are TRBV28 and TRBJ2-1; TRBD2 matches at 10 bases. The CDR3 covers 15 residues. CDR1 MDHEN and CDR2 SYDVKM come from the germline V gene. V was clipped by 5 bases and J by 6 bases; unmatched bases: 7. As DNA, the CDR3 is TGTGCCAGCAGTGTTAGCGGGAGGTCACGCAATGAGCAGTTCTTC. Residues: CASSVSGRSRNEQFF.

The rearrangement joins TRBV10-3 to TRBJ1-5; D may be TRBD1 (5 bases). CDR1 and CDR2 from the germline V gene are ENHRY and SYGVKD. The germline V and J ends were trimmed by 11 bases and 4 bases, with 9 bases remaining between them. The CDR3 consists of 11 residues. CDR3 bases: TGTGCCGCGGGGACGAATCAGCCCCAGCATTTT. Residues: CAAGTNQPQHF.

The gene calls are TRBV29-1 and TRBJ1-1; D is ambiguous. Germline-derived CDR1 and CDR2 are SQVTM and ANQGSEA. This CDR3 contains 11 residues. V shed 5 bases and J shed 4 bases, with 8 bases lying between them. The CDR3 nucleotides are TGCAGCGTTCAATCCCCCACTGAAGCTTTCTTT. Residues: CSVQSPTEAFF.

The chain carries TRBV28 and TRBJ1-1, with D tentatively TRBD1 (6 bases). Germline CDR1 MDHEN, CDR2 SYDVKM. V lost 6 bases and J 5 bases, leaving 16 bases between the germline ends. The CDR3 is made up of 14 amino acids. CDR3 coding DNA: TGTGCCAGCAGGACGAGACAGGTTTGGACTGAAGCTTTCTTT. Translation gives CASRTRQVWTEAFF.

The rearrangement uses TRBV5-5 and TRBJ1-2; D ambiguous. V gave up 2 bases and J gave up 4 bases, with 9 bases separating them. CDR1 is SGHKS and CDR2 is YYEKEE in the germline V gene (reference sequence). CDR3 size: 13 residues. CDR3 region: CASSLTSGYGYTF. The CDR3, as DNA: TGTGCCAGCAGCTTAACTTCTGGCTATGGCTACACCTTC.

The J gene is TRBJ2-7, the V gene TRBV6-6; D possibly corresponds to TRBD2 (6 bases). Germline V gives CDR1 MNHNY, CDR2 SVGAGI (reference sequence). The CDR3 extends over 15 amino acids. V was pared by 7 bases and J by 3 bases, with 19 bases between. CDR3 sequence reads: CASTVTGLLNYEQYF. The CDR3 region has the DNA TGTGCCAGCACCGTAACGGGACTCTTGAACTACGAGCAGTACTTC.

The rearrangement joins TRBV9 to TRBJ2-2; TRBD2 agrees at 14 bases. From germline, CDR1 is SGDLS and CDR2 YYNGEE. Trimming cost V 0 bases and J 9 bases; bases outside gene matches: 10. The CDR3 has 18 residues. CDR3 sequence: CASSVGPGLAGVVRELFF. CDR3 sequence (DNA): TGTGCCAGCAGCGTAGGACCGGGACTAGCGGGAGTCGTTCGGGAGCTGTTTTTT.

V is TRBV7-3 and J is TRBJ2-7; possible D gene TRBD2, 7 bases. Trimming left V 1 base short and J 2 bases short, with 27 bases between. The CDR3 runs to 20 residues. CDR1 is SGHTA and CDR2 is FQGTGA in the germline V gene. For the CDR3, the DNA is TGTGCCAGCAGCTTAAAGTTTAGGGGGTTACGGGGCGGGACTACCTACGAGCAGTACTTC. Its protein is CASSLKFRGLRGGTTYEQYF.

This chain uses TRBV29-1 with TRBJ1-2; perhaps TRBD1 as D (5 bases). This CDR3 has 12 amino acids. V lost 4 bases and J lost 2, with 8 bases in between. Germline lookup yields CDR1 SQVTM and CDR2 ANQGSEA. CDR3 in DNA: TGCAGCGTTGGAGACAGAAACTATGGCTACACCTTC. It encodes CSVGDRNYGYTF.

The V and J genes are TRBV9 and TRBJ2-7; 13 bases agree with TRBD2. CDR1 and CDR2 (germline): SGDLS, YYNGEE. Trimming cost V 3 bases and J 3 bases; bases outside gene matches: 3. The CDR3 is 15 residues long. CDR3 sequence: CASSAGLAGDYEQYF. The DNA for the CDR3 is TGTGCCAGCAGCGCCGGACTAGCGGGAGACTACGAGCAGTACTTC. The whole variable domain, remainder taken from reference TRBV9 and TRBJ2-7, is DSGVTQTPKHLITATGQRVTLRCSPRSGDLSVYWYQQSLDQGLQFLIQYYNGEERAKGNILERFSAQQFPDLHSELNLSSLELGDSALYFCASSAGLAGDYEQYFGPGTRLTVT.